This T cell receptor beta chain came from a study of regulatory T cells in long-lasting Graves disease. Regarding the study as a whole: Under persistent disease, TRBV28, TRBJ1-2 and TRBJ2-5 were used preferentially.

Time point indicated: persistent/refractory GD, antithyroid drugs over 5 years with positive TRAb. Making the TCR library involved RNA that had been extracted from PBMCs. According to the study, TCR beta libraries were built with iRepertoire HTBI primers and CDR3-region Arm-PCR. Study processing details: From all samples, identification returned over 11 TRBJ and approximately 61 TRBV segments. TCRdb redid the calling of the multiplex PCR reads with MiXCR, one entry per CDR3 protein. V and J calls and clone size were set by TCRdb, not the authors. The sample contains approximately 400,000 distinct CDR3 sequences, under 25% of which appear only once. Concerning this clonotype: Its antigen is unknown.

Germline V CDR1 and CDR2: SGHTA, FQGNSA. V lost 1 base and J 2 bases, leaving 14 bases between the germline ends. The CDR3 extends over 16 amino acids. The V gene is TRBV7-2, the J gene TRBJ1-2; D may be TRBD1 (6 bases). The sequence was collected from a female donor with Graves disease. Specimen: peripheral blood mononuclear cells (PBMCs), collected when the disease was refractory, from a patient treated with antithyroid drugs. The CDR3 is CASSLVSGRGNYGYTF. The CDR3 nucleotides read TGTGCCAGCAGCTTAGTCAGCGGGAGGGGGAACTATGGCTACACCTTC.